This T cell receptor beta chain came from a study of response to subunit inactivated influenza vaccine. Germline V gene lookup returns CDR1 MNHNS and CDR2 SASEGT. The junction had 8 bases not matched to a gene; V was cut back by 6 bases and J by 10 bases. This CDR3 region has 14 residues. Using its own MiXCR run on the RT-PCR reads, TCRdb lists one record per CDR3 protein. Counted here are roughly 570,000 distinct CDR3 sequences, around 15% occurring once; the ten biggest clones make up 8.5% to 14%. The sample was PBMCs from blood, taken 12 days after vaccination. The source of this sequence is a man aged 45-65 years who received an inactivated influenza vaccine. The chain uses TRBV6-1 and TRBJ2-1, with TRBD2 matching 11 bases. This CDR3 reads CASSSQGLADEQFF. CDR3 in DNA: TGTGCCAGCAGCTCCCAGGGACTAGCGGACGAGCAGTTCTTC.